The 32 T cell receptor beta chains given below trace back to one sample, sequenced in a study of shared clonotypes between healthy human individuals. Sequencing was performed with immunoSEQ multiplex PCR; in TCRdb, only in-frame clones are kept and a portion is missing. Found here are about 2.4 million clones, under 95% of them singletons; the top ten hold around 0.4%. The sample taken for sequencing was naive CD4+ T cells from PBMCs. As to subset: CD45RA+ positively selected. These receptors were collected from a man aged 18 to 35 in good health. Some clones in this sample may be carry-over from other donors' samples.

This chain connects TRBV5-1 to TRBJ1-1, with 8 bases aligning to TRBD1. Germline V gives CDR1 SGHRS, CDR2 YFSETQ. The CDR3 is 14 residues long. After removal of 3 bases from V and 6 bases from J, the junction contained 7 bases not matched to a gene. In DNA form, the CDR3 reads TGCGCCAGCAGCTCCGGGACAGGACGAGCTGAAGCTTTCTTT. Its translation is CASSSGTGRAEAFF. Based on the CDR3 plus reference TRBV5-1 and TRBJ1-1, the full variable domain is KAGVTQTPRYLIKTRGQQVTLSCSPISGHRSVSWYQQTPGQGLQFLFEYFSETQRNKGNFPGRFSGRQFSNSRSEMNVSTLELGDSALYLCASSSGTGRAEAFFGQGTRLTVV.

This clone was detected once. V gene TRBV4-3 combines with J gene TRBJ2-1; 7 bases align to TRBD2. CDR1 LGHNA and CDR2 YSLEER come from the germline V gene. The J segment lost 7 bases and the V segment lost 5 bases, leaving 20 bases of the junction unmatched. This CDR3 is built from 18 residues. The CDR3 sequence is CASSFGGVGGRRRNEQFF. The DNA of the CDR3 is TGCGCCAGCAGCTTCGGAGGTGTAGGCGGGAGAAGGAGGAATGAGCAGTTCTTC.

The CDR3 DNA reads as TGTGCCAGCAACTCTGACAGCAATGAGCAGTTCTTC. Translated: CASNSDSNEQFF. The chain has TRBV28 and TRBJ2-1; D perhaps matches TRBD1 (5 bases). CDR1 and CDR2 from the germline V gene are MDHEN and SYDVKM. The CDR3 sequence is 12 residues long. V dropped 7 bases and J dropped 6 bases, with 10 bases sitting between them.

Notes on this clone: Other DNA sequences in this specimen translate into the identical CDR3. CDR3 loop: CASSPDKNQPQHF. The CDR3 nucleotides are TGTGCCAGCTCACCGGACAAAAACCAGCCCCAGCATTTT. The chain recombines TRBV18 with TRBJ1-5; maybe TRBD1 (5 bases). This CDR3 is built from 13 residues. The V gene's germline CDR1 is KGHSH and CDR2 LQKENI. Trimming left V 3 bases short and J 7 bases short, with 10 bases between.

This sequence joins TRBV4-1 and TRBJ2-5, with D possibly TRBD2 on 6 matching bases. The CDR3 is made up of 17 amino acids. From germline, CDR1 is MGHRA and CDR2 YSYEKL. Trimming removed 0 bases from V and 0 bases from J, with 14 bases in between. The CDR3 sequence is CASSQEGSGLYQETQYF. In DNA, the CDR3 is TGCGCCAGCAGCCAAGAGGGTTCGGGACTGTACCAAGAGACCCAGTACTTC.

This chain links TRBV7-9 with TRBJ2-5, with 15 bases lining up with TRBD2. Germline V gene data show CDR1 as SEHNR and CDR2 as FQNEAQ (reference sequence). The CDR3 spans 17 residues. The trim removed 3 bases at V and 5 bases at J, leaving 7 bases unmatched. In nucleotides, the CDR3 is TGTGCCAGCAGCTTGGGACTAGCGGGAGGTTCTCCGGAGACCCAGTACTTC. This encodes CASSLGLAGGSPETQYF.

This chain joins TRBV27 and TRBJ1-2; the match to TRBD1 covers 7 bases. The CDR3 sequence is 15 residues long. V shed 2 bases, J shed 3 bases, and the junction held 6 bases outside the gene matches. In germline, CDR1 is MNHEY, CDR2 SMNVEV (reference sequence). CDR3: CASSLKTDRDYGYTF. In DNA, the CDR3 is TGTGCCAGCAGTTTAAAAACCGACAGGGACTATGGCTACACCTTC.

This chain links TRBV19 with TRBJ1-5, with D perhaps TRBD1 (5 bases). This CDR3 is 14 amino acids long. V gave up 5 bases and J gave up 9 bases, with 17 bases separating them. The V gene's germline CDR1 is LNHDA and CDR2 SQIVND (reference sequence). CDR3 DNA: TGTGCCAGTAGTCCACGGGACTATTTGGCGCCCCAGCATTTT. This gives the protein CASSPRDYLAPQHF.

The chain combines TRBV7-3 with TRBJ2-2; possibly TRBD1 or TRBD2 for D (5 bases each). Germline values: CDR1 SGHTA, CDR2 FQGTGA. V lost 5 bases to trimming and J lost 0 bases, with 16 bases between them. The CDR3 covers 17 residues. This CDR3 is CASSPTPGTPNTGELFF. The CDR3 coding sequence is TGTGCCAGCAGCCCGACCCCGGGGACCCCGAACACCGGGGAGCTGTTTTTT.

The table lists this clone with a count of one. Other DNA sequences within the sample encode an identical CDR3. This chain links TRBV6-6 with TRBJ2-7; a possible D gene is TRBD2 (5 bases). The CDR3 covers 12 residues. Germline assignment: CDR1 MNHNY and CDR2 SVGAGI (reference sequence). The germline V and J ends were trimmed by 5 bases and 4 bases, with 9 bases remaining between them. CDR3: CASSPTSYEQYF. The CDR3 DNA sequence: TGTGCCAGCAGTCCAACTAGTTACGAGCAGTACTTC.

The chain recombines TRBV5-1 with TRBJ2-1; a possible D gene is TRBD2 (6 bases). CDR1 is SGHRS, CDR2 YFSETQ, per germline. The V end lost 1 base, the J end lost 2 bases, and 10 bases lay between the germline ends. This CDR3 has 15 amino acids. For the CDR3, the DNA is TGCGCCAGCAGCTTGCCTAGCGCACCCTACAATGAGCAGTTCTTC. It translates to CASSLPSAPYNEQFF.

The CDR3: CAWNPRGTSGIFGELFF. The CDR3 region has the DNA TGTGCCTGGAATCCTCGGGGAACTAGCGGGATCTTCGGGGAGCTGTTTTTT. The chain joins TRBV30 to TRBJ2-2; 10 bases fit TRBD2. The V segment lost 4 bases and the J segment 7 bases; nucleotides outside the gene matches: 15. The CDR3 contains 17 residues. The V gene's germline CDR1 is GTSNPN and CDR2 SVGIG (reference sequence).

V and J are TRBV19 and TRBJ1-5, with D perhaps matching TRBD1 (6 bases). The V and J ends lost 8 bases and 7 bases respectively, with 15 bases between them. Germline V gives CDR1 LNHDA, CDR2 SQIVND (reference sequence). The CDR3 sequence is 13 residues long. CDR3 sequence: CASSPGTHQPQHF. CDR3 nucleotides: TGTGCCAGTTCCCCCGGGACACACCAGCCCCAGCATTTT.

On this clone itself: Other DNA sequences in the same sample also yield this CDR3. The chain links TRBV30 to TRBJ1-3; D remains ambiguous. The CDR3 contains 13 residues. Germline V CDR1 and CDR2: GTSNPN, SVGIG (reference sequence). V gave up 0 bases and J gave up 7 bases, with 10 bases separating them. CDR3: CAWSVSVGNTIYF. CDR3 nucleotide sequence: TGTGCCTGGAGTGTGTCGGTTGGGAACACCATATATTTT.

The chain joins TRBV5-5 to TRBJ2-7, with D possibly TRBD2 on 6 matching bases. V gave up 3 bases and J gave up 6 bases, with 22 bases separating them. From germline, CDR1 is SGHKS and CDR2 YYEKEE (reference sequence). This CDR3 has 16 residues. The CDR3: CASSSRPNLGGSEQYF. CDR3 bases: TGTGCCAGCAGCTCCCGGCCCAACCTTGGGGGGTCCGAGCAGTACTTC.

A word on this clone: Other DNA sequences of this sample code for an identical CDR3. The chain employs TRBV7-3 and TRBJ2-1, with a weak D call TRBD2 (6 bases). Germline V CDR1 and CDR2: SGHTA, FQGTGA. The CDR3 is 13 amino acids. V was clipped by 5 bases and J by 7 bases, with 12 bases between them. The CDR3 sequence: CASSRSGGNEQFF. The CDR3 coding sequence is TGTGCCAGCAGCCGTAGCGGTGGAAATGAGCAGTTCTTC.

This chain connects TRBV7-6 to TRBJ1-5; D not resolved. CDR3 length: 14 residues. Germline V gives CDR1 SGHVS, CDR2 FNYEAQ. The germline V and J ends were trimmed by 3 bases and 2 bases, with 8 bases remaining between them. The CDR3 DNA is TGTGCCAGCAGCTTTAGGGAGGGCAATCAGCCCCAGCATTTT. As protein: CASSFREGNQPQHF.

The rearrangement uses TRBV28 and TRBJ1-4, with 7 bases matching TRBD1. V trimming: 6 bases; J trimming: 7 bases; junction bases outside the gene matches: 5. Germline V lookup: CDR1 MDHEN, CDR2 SYDVKM. This CDR3 spans 13 amino acids. The DNA of the CDR3 is TGTGCCAGCAGATCAGGGGGGAGTGAAAAACTGTTTTTT. It specifies CASRSGGSEKLFF. Combining the CDR3 with reference TRBV28 and TRBJ1-4 gives the whole variable domain DVKVTQSSRYLVKRTGEKVFLECVQDMDHENMFWYRQDPGLGLRLIYFSYDVKMKEKGDIPEGYSVSREKKERFSLILESASTNQTSMYLCASRSGGSEKLFFGSGTQLSVL.

CDR3 DNA: TGTGCCAGTAGTATGGGAGGTATAGGGGGCGAGACCCAGTACTTC. Translation: CASSMGGIGGETQYF. The chain links TRBV19 to TRBJ2-5, with D perhaps TRBD1 (7 bases). Germline assignment: CDR1 LNHDA and CDR2 SQIVND (reference sequence). The V end was cut by 3 bases, the J end by 5 bases, with 16 bases between. This CDR3 is 15 amino acids long.

The CDR3: CASSPRGGEGTEAFF. CDR3 DNA sequence: TGTGCCAGCTCACCCCGAGGGGGGGAGGGTACTGAAGCTTTCTTT. The chain has TRBV18 and TRBJ1-1; maybe TRBD1 (6 bases). Germline loops: CDR1 KGHSH, CDR2 LQKENI. The CDR3 spans 15 residues. Trimming stripped 3 bases from V and 5 bases from J, with 16 bases between.

This chain uses TRBV2 with TRBJ2-2, with D perhaps matching TRBD1 or TRBD2 (5 bases each). Germline CDR1 and CDR2: SNHLY and FYNNEI. Trimming removed 4 bases at V and 1 base at J, with 10 bases between. The CDR3 totals 15 residues. The CDR3 region has the DNA TGTGCCAGCAGTGCGGGGCAGGGGAACACCGGGGAGCTGTTTTTT. The encoded protein is CASSAGQGNTGELFF.

The chain carries TRBV28 and TRBJ2-7; 8 bases are shared with TRBD1. Losses at the gene ends were 5 bases for V and 2 bases for J; bases not matched to a gene: 5. Germline CDR1 MDHEN, CDR2 SYDVKM. The CDR3 spans 14 residues. In DNA form, the CDR3 reads TGTGCCAGCAGTGGCTCAGGGGGCGCCTACGAGCAGTACTTC. The encoded protein is CASSGSGGAYEQYF.

V usage is TRBV28 and J usage is TRBJ2-7; 8 bases match TRBD2. The germline V gene has CDR1 MDHEN and CDR2 SYDVKM. V lost 3 bases, J lost 2 bases, and 3 bases stayed unmatched. This CDR3 comprises 14 residues. The CDR3 nucleotides are TGTGCCAGCAGTTTCGTAGCGGGACCCTACGAGCAGTACTTC. It encodes CASSFVAGPYEQYF.

The chain couples TRBV28 to TRBJ1-4; tentatively, D is TRBD1 (5 bases). The germline V gene has CDR1 MDHEN and CDR2 SYDVKM. V shed 5 bases and J shed 4 bases, with 20 bases lying between them. CDR3 length: 17 amino acids. CDR3 region: CASSVLLRVSGNEKLFF. CDR3 in DNA: TGTGCCAGCAGTGTCTTGCTCAGGGTTTCGGGTAATGAAAAACTGTTTTTT. The full variable domain, in which reference TRBV28 and TRBJ1-4 provide the parts outside the CDR3, is DVKVTQSSRYLVKRTGEKVFLECVQDMDHENMFWYRQDPGLGLRLIYFSYDVKMKEKGDIPEGYSVSREKKERFSLILESASTNQTSMYLCASSVLLRVSGNEKLFFGSGTQLSVL.

CDR3 protein: CASSQSPGARYEQYF. CDR3 coding DNA: TGTGCCAGCAGCCAATCCCCAGGGGCGCGCTACGAGCAGTACTTC. This chain connects TRBV16 to TRBJ2-7; tentatively, D is TRBD1 (6 bases). Germline V gene lookup returns CDR1 KGHSY and CDR2 FQNENV. Trimming stripped 0 bases from V and 3 bases from J, with 12 bases between. This CDR3 is built from 15 residues.

V usage is TRBV27 and J usage is TRBJ2-3; 9 bases are shared with TRBD2. CDR3 size: 16 residues. Germline V gene lookup returns CDR1 MNHEY and CDR2 SMNVEV (reference sequence). The ends lost 8 bases at V and 7 bases at J; junction bases unmatched: 16. CDR3 DNA: TGTGCCAGCGGAAGTAAGGGTAGCGGGAGAACCAATACGCAGTATTTT. This encodes CASGSKGSGRTNTQYF.

The genes are TRBV5-1 and TRBJ2-5, with D perhaps TRBD1 (5 bases). CDR1 and CDR2 from the germline V gene are SGHRS and YFSETQ. V was cut by 1 base and J by 3 bases, with 10 bases left in between. The CDR3 spans 14 residues. The CDR3: CASSLITREETQYF. CDR3 nucleotides: TGCGCCAGCAGCTTGATAACCAGGGAAGAGACCCAGTACTTC.

The rearrangement joins TRBV28 to TRBJ2-7; 10 bases fit TRBD1. This CDR3 has 15 residues. Germline V gives CDR1 MDHEN, CDR2 SYDVKM. V lost 3 bases and J lost 5; bases outside the gene matches: 7. CDR3 sequence: CASSFSDRGQDEQYF. Here the CDR3 DNA reads TGTGCCAGCAGTTTCAGCGACAGGGGGCAGGACGAGCAGTACTTC.

About this clone itself: Additional DNA sequences in this sample encode the identical CDR3. This sequence joins TRBV19 and TRBJ1-1, with TRBD1 matching 8 bases. V shed 9 bases and J 3 bases; nucleotides not matched to a gene: 6. The CDR3 has 13 amino acids. Germline V lookup: CDR1 LNHDA, CDR2 SQIVND (reference sequence). The CDR3 reads CASRTGWDTEAFF. DNA of the CDR3: TGTGCCAGCAGGACAGGGTGGGACACTGAAGCTTTCTTT. Using reference TRBV19 and TRBJ1-1 for the parts outside the CDR3, the full variable domain is DGGITQSPKYLFRKEGQNVTLSCEQNLNHDAMYWYRQDPGQGLRLIYYSQIVNDFQKGDIAEGYSVSREKKESFPLTVTSAQKNPTAFYLCASRTGWDTEAFFGQGTRLTVV.

The rearrangement links TRBV12-5 to TRBJ2-5; unclear D gene. This CDR3 has 15 residues. Between the trimmed V and J ends, which lost 0 bases and 2 bases, there was a span of 10 bases. CDR1 and CDR2 from the germline V gene are LGHNT and FRNRAP. CDR3 in amino acids: CASGLVLGSQETQYF. CDR3 DNA sequence: TGTGCTAGTGGTTTGGTACTTGGCAGTCAAGAGACCCAGTACTTC.

The chain's CDR3 is CASSWGISSTDTQYF. For the CDR3, the DNA is TGTGCCAGCAGCTGGGGCATCTCTAGCACAGATACGCAGTATTTT. V is TRBV7-7 and J is TRBJ2-3, with D possibly matching TRBD1 (5 bases). The CDR3 has 15 amino acids. Per germline, CDR1 SSHAT and CDR2 FNYEAQ (reference sequence). Trimming cost V 4 bases and J 0 bases, with 11 bases left between them.

The CDR3: CASSLGAGESGTSYEQYF. The CDR3 DNA reads TGCGCCAGCAGCTTGGGCGCAGGTGAGAGCGGAACCTCCTACGAGCAGTACTTC. The chain carries TRBV5-1 and TRBJ2-7, with D possibly TRBD2 on 5 matching bases. CDR1 is SGHRS and CDR2 is YFSETQ in the germline V gene. The CDR3 length is 18 residues. V was pared by 0 bases and J by 0 bases, with 19 bases between.